The rows below give T cell receptor beta chains drawn from one sample of a study of blood T cell repertoires in COVID-19. TCRdb's table, derived via immunoSEQ multiplex PCR, lists solely in-frame clones and lacks some. The table records approximately 210,000 clones, roughly nine tenths of them present only once. The sequenced sample consisted of peripheral blood. The origin of the receptors is a man in his thirties or forties with acute or convalescent COVID-19. CDR3s include the opening cysteine and the closing phenylalanine or tryptophan. D genes are given only for firm matches. The listing skips clone size in some rows; elsewhere it reads once, few, many or a size class.

J	V	D	size	DNA	CDR3
TRBJ2-1	TRBV4-1	-	-	TGCGCCAGCAGCCATCCCCTTTCTAGCGCAGATATTCAGTTCTTC	CASSHPLSSADIQFF
TRBJ2-7	TRBV5-1	TRBD1	-	TGCGCCAGCAGCTTGGCTAGGACAGGCGCATCCTACGAGCAGTACTTC	CASSLARTGASYEQYF
TRBJ2-1	TRBV6-1	-	-	TGTGCCAGCAGTGATCAGGGACTCTACAATGAGCAGTTCTTC	CASSDQGLYNEQFF
TRBJ2-7	TRBV9	-	once	TGTGCCAGCAGCGTCGACCCGGGCGGGGAGCAGTACTTC	CASSVDPGGEQYF
TRBJ2-7	TRBV19	TRBD1	-	TGTGCCAGTAGTAGGGGACAGGGTTGGTACGAGCAGTACTTC	CASSRGQGWYEQYF
TRBJ2-1	TRBV11-2	TRBD2	-	TGTGCCAGCAGCTTGGGGACTAGCGGGAGAGAGCAGTTCTTC	CASSLGTSGREQFF
TRBJ2-3	TRBV5-5	TRBD2	-	TGTGCCAGCACCCATGGTGTTAGCGGGGGGGCATCAGATACGCAGTATTTT	CASTHGVSGGASDTQYF
TRBJ2-7	TRBV7-9	-	-	TGTGCCAGCAGCGCTAGTTCCGACGAGCAGTACTTC	CASSASSDEQYF
TRBJ1-2	TRBV20-1	TRBD1	-	TGCAGTGCTAGTGCAGGGGGCCGCAACTATGGCTACACCTTC	CSASAGGRNYGYTF
TRBJ2-3	TRBV6-5	-	-	TGTGCCAGCAGTTACTCTGATGAGCCCCCTACGCAGTATTTT	CASSYSDEPPTQYF
TRBJ2-1	TRBV5-1	-	-	TGCGCCAGCAGCCGGTTAGCGGTACCCTACAATGAGCAGTTCTTC	CASSRLAVPYNEQFF
TRBJ2-2	TRBV28	-	few	TGTGCCAGCATCACAGGGTTCACCGGGGAGCTGTTTTTT	CASITGFTGELFF
TRBJ1-1	TRBV19	-	-	TGTGCCAGTACCCCCTCTTCCAGGATATTAGGAGCTTTCTTT	CASTPSSRILGAFF
TRBJ2-2	TRBV4-1	TRBD1	-	TGCGCCAGCAGCCAAGAAATCACAGGGGGCACCGGGGAGCTGTTTTTT	CASSQEITGGTGELFF
TRBJ2-3	TRBV14	-	-	TGTGCCAGCAGCCAAGATTGGAGTACGCAGTATTTT	CASSQDWSTQYF